This entry describes one T cell receptor beta chain. Its specificity is unknown. This sample was taken from a study of Ad26.COV2.S vaccination and SARS-CoV-2 variants. Broader study findings: Relative to placebo recipients, vaccine recipients exhibited elevated spike-specific TCR breadth.

The length of the CDR3 is 14 residues. V trimming: 2 bases; J trimming: 4 bases; junction bases outside the gene matches: 2. The V gene's germline CDR1 is SEHNR and CDR2 FQNEAQ (reference sequence). The sample's treatment: 15 to 20 received Ad26.COV2.S at low or high dose, single or two shots; a few received placebo; per-sample allocation not given. Specimen acquisition occurred on day 63 following the initial vaccine or placebo injection. It was an adult aged 18-55 years in Boston who was the donor. The assay was immunoSEQ multiplex PCR, and TCRdb's table has in-frame clones only and misses some. The table shows roughly 300,000 clones, with about 89% occurring only once.

This receptor was identified in a person aged 18-60 years who received the Ad26.COV2.S COVID-19 vaccine or a placebo. The V gene is TRBV7-9, the J gene TRBJ1-1, with 9 nucleotides matching TRBD1. The sample was peripheral blood, taken in a trial of Ad26.COV2.S vaccine versus placebo. CDR3 sequence reads: CASSLTGGGTEAFF. The CDR3 DNA is TGTGCCAGCAGCTTAACAGGGGGCGGCACTGAAGCTTTCTTT.